This entry lists 21 T cell receptor beta chains sequenced from one sample in a study of Graves' ophthalmopathy and Graves' hyperthyroidism. CDR3 regions of TCR beta were amplified from RNA transcripts. Amplification began with first-round RT-PCR using HTBI primers, then second-round multiplex PCR was performed. TCRdb re-derived calls from the multiplex PCR reads in MiXCR, one entry per CDR3 protein. This table has about 740,000 distinct CDR3 sequences, approximately 40% appearing once. Sequences were obtained from peripheral blood. These receptors all stem from an adult man with Graves' ophthalmopathy.

Comments on this clonotype: With a much larger clone just one base away, this may be a read error. V usage is TRBV19 and J usage is TRBJ2-6, with TRBD1 as a possible D gene (6 bases). Germline assignment: CDR1 LNHDA and CDR2 SQIVND (reference sequence). The CDR3 runs 16 residues. The CDR3 here is CASIDRTSSVANVLTF. DNA for the CDR3: TGTGCCAGTATCGACAGGACATCCTCTGTGGCCAACGTCCTGACTTTC.

This clonotype came up many times. V usage is TRBV12-3 or TRBV12-4 and J usage is TRBJ2-7; no definite D call. The V and J ends lost 5 bases and 6 bases respectively, with 11 bases between them. The CDR3 spans 12 residues. The chain's CDR3 is CASSVSWREQYF. In DNA form, the CDR3 reads TGTGCCAGCAGTGTCTCTTGGCGCGAGCAGTACTTC.

Note on this clonotype: Mismatch with germline at one junction end may stem from a read error. The chain combines TRBV10-3 with TRBJ1-2, with D perhaps matching TRBD1 (5 bases). The CDR3 extends over 16 amino acids. Germline lookup yields CDR1 ENHRY and CDR2 SYGVKD. The CDR3 reads CASSRFEGTTNYGYTF. The DNA of the CDR3 is TGTGCCAGCAGTCGATTCGAGGGGACTACTAACTATGGCTACACCTTC.

This chain uses TRBV29-1 with TRBJ1-2, with TRBD1 matching 7 bases. The CDR3 sequence is 13 residues long. Germline CDR1 SQVTM, CDR2 ANQGSEA. After removal of 6 bases from V and 2 bases from J, the junction contained 6 bases not matched to a gene. The CDR3, as DNA: TGCAGCGTGCCCCCGGGACAGAACTATGGCTACACCTTC. This gives the protein CSVPPGQNYGYTF.

The V call is TRBV30, the J call TRBJ1-3; D not resolved. CDR3 size: 13 residues. Deletions cut 1 base from V and 1 base from J, with 5 bases between. CDR1 GTSNPN and CDR2 SVGIG come from the germline V gene (reference sequence). The CDR3: CAWSGGSGNTIYF. CDR3 bases: TGTGCCTGGAGTGGGGGATCTGGAAACACCATATATTTT.

The chain joins TRBV29-1 to TRBJ1-3; unclear D gene. Germline CDR1 SQVTM, CDR2 ANQGSEA. V lost 6 bases and J 16 bases, leaving 10 bases between the germline ends. This CDR3 is 8 amino acids long. The CDR3 DNA sequence: TGCAGCGTCGGGATACGTTATTTT. Its protein is CSVGIRYF.

This chain joins TRBV29-1 and TRBJ1-2; D may be TRBD1 (5 bases). Per germline, CDR1 SQVTM and CDR2 ANQGSEA. The CDR3 spans 12 residues. The V end lost 2 bases, the J end lost 8 bases, and 12 bases lay between the germline ends. The CDR3 sequence is CSVEKQVNGYTF. The CDR3 region has the DNA TGCAGCGTTGAAAAACAGGTGAACGGCTACACCTTC.

This clonotype came up many times. V gene TRBV10-3 combines with J gene TRBJ2-7; 10 bases fit TRBD2. The CDR3 length is 14 residues. V trimming: 0 bases; J trimming: 6 bases; junction bases outside the gene matches: 2. Germline V CDR1 and CDR2: ENHRY, SYGVKD. The CDR3 DNA reads TGTGCCATCAGTGAGTCTAGCGGGGGGTTCGAGCAGTACTTC. Protein sequence: CAISESSGGFEQYF.

There are many counts of this clonotype. The J gene is TRBJ1-2, the V gene TRBV29-1; tentative D call: TRBD1 (6 bases). V was clipped by 3 bases and J by 7 bases, with 12 bases between them. This CDR3 is 12 amino acids long. Germline CDR1 is SQVTM and CDR2 is ANQGSEA. The DNA of the CDR3 is TGCAGCGTTGACACGGGGGCGAGTGGCTACACCTTC. It translates to CSVDTGASGYTF.

About this clonotype: A much more abundant neighbour one base away suggests this may be a read error. The J gene is TRBJ1-5, the V gene TRBV15; 7 bases map to TRBD1. V shed 5 bases and J 5 bases; nucleotides not matched to a gene: 6. Germline CDR1 and CDR2: LNHNV and YYDKDF (reference sequence). There are 14 residues in the CDR3. This CDR3 is CATSRFTGDQPQHF. In nucleotides, the CDR3 is TGTGCCACCAGCCGGTTTACAGGGGATCAGCCCCAGCATTTT.

This clonotype has just a few counts. The CDR3 reads CASSDPGGTGSGNYGYTF. CDR3 in DNA: TGTGCCAGCAGTGACCCCGGAGGGACAGGGTCTGGAAACTATGGCTACACCTTC. The chain uses TRBV25-1 and TRBJ1-2, with 9 bases identical to TRBD1. CDR3 length equals 18 residues. V was clipped by 3 bases and J by 2 bases; unmatched bases: 13. Germline V gives CDR1 MGHDK, CDR2 SYGVNS.

The rearrangement uses TRBV2 and TRBJ2-2; 7 bases match TRBD1. The CDR3 consists of 15 residues. V shed 7 bases and J 4 bases; nucleotides not matched to a gene: 9. Germline V gene lookup returns CDR1 SNHLY and CDR2 FYNNEI. The CDR3, as DNA: TGTGCCAGCAATAGAGGGGGCCCGCGCACCGGGGAGCTGTTTTTT. Protein: CASNRGGPRTGELFF.

This clonotype was seen repeatedly, ten times or more. The chain recombines TRBV2 with TRBJ1-6; maybe TRBD1 (6 bases). V dropped 1 base and J dropped 3 bases, with 13 bases sitting between them. This CDR3 has 17 amino acids. Germline V gene sequence: CDR1 SNHLY, CDR2 FYNNEI. The CDR3 protein is CASSEDAGAIYNSPLHF. CDR3 in DNA: TGTGCCAGCAGTGAAGACGCAGGGGCGATCTATAATTCACCCCTCCACTTT.

This clonotype was counted at least ten times. The CDR3 DNA reads TGTGCCAGCAGCTTAGAGAGGGGCGGTGGTGGCTACACCTTC. This gives the protein CASSLERGGGGYTF. The V gene is TRBV7-2, the J gene TRBJ1-2, with a possible D match to TRBD1 (5 bases). CDR1 is SGHTA, CDR2 FQGNSA, per germline. This CDR3 is 14 amino acids long. Trimming shortened V by 1 base and J by 7 bases, and 13 bases separated the two germline ends. The complete variable domain, with remaining parts taken from reference TRBV7-2 and TRBJ1-2, reads GAGVSQSPSNKVTEKGKDVELRCDPISGHTALYWYRQSLGQGLEFLIYFQGNSAPDKSGLPSDRFSAERTGGSVSTLTIQRTQQEDSAVYLCASSLERGGGGYTFGSGTRLTVV.

This chain uses TRBV7-2 with TRBJ2-5; either TRBD1 or TRBD2 may supply D (5 bases each). There are 12 residues in the CDR3. The V gene lost 3 bases and the J gene lost 6 bases, with 8 bases spanning the gap. The V gene's germline CDR1 is SGHTA and CDR2 FQGNSA. This chain's CDR3 is CASSFEGQTQYF. As DNA, the CDR3 is TGTGCCAGCAGCTTCGAGGGGCAGACCCAGTACTTC.

The chain links TRBV11-2 to TRBJ2-2, with 9 bases aligning to TRBD2. Germline V gives CDR1 SGHAT, CDR2 FQNNGV. V shed 8 bases, J shed 3 bases, and the junction held 7 bases outside the gene matches. The CDR3 has 15 residues. The CDR3 sequence: CASSGGRAHTGELFF. CDR3 coding DNA: TGTGCCAGCTCGGGCGGGAGGGCTCACACCGGGGAGCTGTTTTTT.

This clonotype came up many times. The chain couples TRBV29-1 to TRBJ1-2, with a tentative D call TRBD1 (5 bases). Trimming cost V 2 bases and J 5 bases, with 12 bases left between them. Germline CDR1 reads SQVTM; CDR2 reads ANQGSEA. The length of the CDR3 is 13 residues. The CDR3 DNA sequence: TGCAGCGTTGAACCCGACAGTGGATATGGCTACACCTTC. Residues: CSVEPDSGYGYTF.

The chain employs TRBV2 and TRBJ1-1; a possible D gene is TRBD1 (5 bases). Germline-derived CDR1 and CDR2 are SNHLY and FYNNEI. With 6 bases removed from V and 7 bases from J, the gap between germline ends came to 15 bases. This CDR3 has 13 residues. CDR3 bases: TGTGCCAGCAGCGCGGGGTGGGACGGTGAAGCTTTCTTT. This encodes CASSAGWDGEAFF. The variable domain in full, completed from reference TRBV2 and TRBJ1-1, reads EPEVTQTPSHQVTQMGQEVILRCVPISNHLYFYWYRQILGQKVEFLVSFYNNEISEKSEIFDDQFSVERPDGSNFTLKIRSTKLEDSAMYFCASSAGWDGEAFFGQGTRLTVV.

The genes are TRBV12-3 or TRBV12-4 and TRBJ2-5, with D possibly matching TRBD2 (5 bases). This CDR3 has 15 amino acids. V was pared by 6 bases and J by 5 bases, with 19 bases between. CDR3 region: CASSTSLSERETQYF. DNA of the CDR3: TGTGCCAGCAGCACCTCCCTATCTGAGCGGGAGACCCAGTACTTC.

This clonotype was seen just once. Possible read error: a much larger clone is one base away. This chain links TRBV11-2 with TRBJ2-5; D not certain. The V and J ends lost 3 bases and 4 bases respectively, with 18 bases between them. This CDR3 has 16 amino acids. Germline CDR1 and CDR2: SGHAT and FQNNGV. The CDR3 region is CASSFLSRLGPETQYF. CDR3 nucleotides: TGTGCCAGCAGCTTCCTCTCCAGGTTAGGCCCAGAGACCCAGTACTTC.

The chain is built from TRBV13 and TRBJ2-2; D possibly corresponds to TRBD2 (6 bases). V shed 4 bases and J shed 6 bases, with 15 bases lying between them. CDR3 length equals 15 residues. The germline V gene encodes CDR1 PRHDT and CDR2 FYEKMQ (reference sequence). The DNA of the CDR3 is TGTGCCAGCAGCTCCATCCAGTCGGGGGCCGGGGAGCTGTTTTTT. It translates to CASSSIQSGAGELFF.